This T cell receptor (beta chain) was documented in a study of blood T cells in healthy people across ages. The germline V gene encodes CDR1 SGDLS and CDR2 YYNGEE. V lost 0 bases to trimming and J lost 3 bases; unmatched junction nucleotides: 2. The CDR3 has 15 residues. Then a second PCR, running about 7 to 11 cycles, was carried out with a sample-barcoded 5' primer and a J-beta primer mix. Tagging of each cDNA molecule was performed by a template-switch adaptor with 12 random nucleotides. Via MiXCR, TCRdb re-called the 5' RACE reads, giving one row per CDR3 protein. The profile shows hundreds of thousands of distinct CDR3 sequences, 45% to 60% of them singletons. Study-level points and caveats: Whereas aged donors had fewer naive CD4+ cells, long-lived donors had more of them and higher diversity.

Staff drew approximately 9.1 milliliters of peripheral blood from each donor. Per sample, no less than 5.5 micrograms of total RNA were extracted. This clonotype came up many times. What it binds is not known. The sequencing input was blood. This rearrangement joins TRBV9 to TRBJ1-4; 7 bases agree with TRBD1. The source of this sequence is a woman aged 80 or over in good health. The CDR3 DNA reads as TGTGCCAGCAGCGTAGAGGGACAGCCTAATGAAAAACTGTTTTTT. Translation: CASSVEGQPNEKLFF.